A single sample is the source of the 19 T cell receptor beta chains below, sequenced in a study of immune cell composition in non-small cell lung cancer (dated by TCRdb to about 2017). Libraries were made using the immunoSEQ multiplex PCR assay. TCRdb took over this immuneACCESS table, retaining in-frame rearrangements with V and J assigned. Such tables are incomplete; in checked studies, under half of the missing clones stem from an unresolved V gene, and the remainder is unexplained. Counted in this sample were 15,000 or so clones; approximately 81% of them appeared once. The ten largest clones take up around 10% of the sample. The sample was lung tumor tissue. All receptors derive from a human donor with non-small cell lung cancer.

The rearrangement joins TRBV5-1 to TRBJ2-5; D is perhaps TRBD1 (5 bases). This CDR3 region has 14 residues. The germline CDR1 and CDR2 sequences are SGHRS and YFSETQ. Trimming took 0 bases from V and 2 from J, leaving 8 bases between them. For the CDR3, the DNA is TGCGCCAGCAGCTTGGAGGGGCCTCAAGAGACCCAGTACTTC. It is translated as CASSLEGPQETQYF.

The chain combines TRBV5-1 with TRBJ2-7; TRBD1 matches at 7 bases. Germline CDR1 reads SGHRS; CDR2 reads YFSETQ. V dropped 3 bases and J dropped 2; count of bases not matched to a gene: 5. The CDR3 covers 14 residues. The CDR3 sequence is CASSSTGFPYEQYF. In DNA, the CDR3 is TGCGCCAGCAGCTCGACAGGGTTCCCCTACGAGCAGTACTTC.

DNA for the CDR3: TGCGCCAGCAGCTTAGTTGCCGGGAGAGGTGGATATGAGCAGTTCTTC. This sequence encodes CASSLVAGRGGYEQFF. The V gene is TRBV5-1, the J gene TRBJ2-1; weak D call: TRBD2 (6 bases). The CDR3 has 16 residues. Looked up from germline, CDR1 is SGHRS and CDR2 is YFSETQ. Trimming pared 2 bases from V and 8 bases from J, leaving 20 bases between.

CDR3 nucleotides: TGTGCCAGTAGTATAAAGGGGTCTAGCGGGGGCCCCACAGATACGCAGTATTTT. This translates into CASSIKGSSGGPTDTQYF. The chain recombines TRBV19 with TRBJ2-3; 10 bases align to TRBD2. Germline V gives CDR1 LNHDA, CDR2 SQIVND (reference sequence). V lost 2 bases to trimming and J lost 2 bases; unmatched junction nucleotides: 10. CDR3 length: 18 amino acids.

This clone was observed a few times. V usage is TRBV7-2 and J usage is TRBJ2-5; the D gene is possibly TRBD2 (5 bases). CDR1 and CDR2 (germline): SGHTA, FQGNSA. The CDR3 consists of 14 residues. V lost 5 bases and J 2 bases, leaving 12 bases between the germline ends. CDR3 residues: CASSTTQRQETQYF. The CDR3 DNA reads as TGTGCCAGCAGCACGACGCAGCGGCAAGAGACCCAGTACTTC.

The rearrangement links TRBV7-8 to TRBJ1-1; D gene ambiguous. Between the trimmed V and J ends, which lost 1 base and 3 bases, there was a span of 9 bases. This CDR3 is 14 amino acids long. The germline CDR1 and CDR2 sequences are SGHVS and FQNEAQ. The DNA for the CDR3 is TGTGCCAGCAGCTTAGACCTGGCCTACACTGAAGCTTTCTTT. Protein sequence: CASSLDLAYTEAFF.

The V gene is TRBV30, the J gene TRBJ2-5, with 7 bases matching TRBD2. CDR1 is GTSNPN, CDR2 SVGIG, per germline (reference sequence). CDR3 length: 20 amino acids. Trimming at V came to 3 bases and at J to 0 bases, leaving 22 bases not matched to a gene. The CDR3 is CAWRPTQARGRVGDQETQYF. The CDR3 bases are TGTGCCTGGAGACCCACCCAAGCGCGAGGGAGGGTTGGGGACCAAGAGACCCAGTACTTC.

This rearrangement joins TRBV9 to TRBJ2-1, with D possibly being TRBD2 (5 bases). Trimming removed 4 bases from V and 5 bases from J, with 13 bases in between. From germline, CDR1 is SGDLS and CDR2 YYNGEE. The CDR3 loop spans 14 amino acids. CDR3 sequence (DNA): TGTGCCAGCAGCCAGAGCGGCCCTAACAATGAGCAGTTCTTC. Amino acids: CASSQSGPNNEQFF.

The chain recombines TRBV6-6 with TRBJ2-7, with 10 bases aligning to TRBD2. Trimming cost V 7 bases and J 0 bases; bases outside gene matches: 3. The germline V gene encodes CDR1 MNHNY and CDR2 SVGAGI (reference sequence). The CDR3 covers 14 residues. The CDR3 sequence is CASTPSGSSYEQYF. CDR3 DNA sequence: TGTGCCAGCACCCCTAGCGGGAGCTCCTACGAGCAGTACTTC.

The CDR3 DNA reads as TGTGCCAGCGGCGGACTAGCGGTTACAGATACGCAGTATTTT. Translation: CASGGLAVTDTQYF. The rearrangement links TRBV4-2 to TRBJ2-3; TRBD2 matches 10 bases. The length of the CDR3 is 14 residues. After removal of 8 bases from V and 3 bases from J, the junction contained 5 bases not matched to a gene. CDR1 and CDR2 (germline): LGHNA, YNFKEQ.

The CDR3: CASSSSGKQYF. The CDR3 region has the DNA TGTGCCAGCAGCTCTAGCGGGAAGCAGTATTTT. The gene calls are TRBV7-2 and TRBJ2-3, with 9 bases fitting TRBD2. Trimming removed 4 bases from V and 11 bases from J; junction bases left unmatched: 1. This CDR3 region has 11 residues. Germline assignment: CDR1 SGHTA and CDR2 FQGNSA.

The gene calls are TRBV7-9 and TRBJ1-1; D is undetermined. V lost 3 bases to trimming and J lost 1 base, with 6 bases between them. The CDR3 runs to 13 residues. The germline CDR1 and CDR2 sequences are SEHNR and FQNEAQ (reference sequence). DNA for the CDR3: TGTGCCAGCAGCTTCCAATCGAACACTGAAGCTTTCTTT. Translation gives CASSFQSNTEAFF.

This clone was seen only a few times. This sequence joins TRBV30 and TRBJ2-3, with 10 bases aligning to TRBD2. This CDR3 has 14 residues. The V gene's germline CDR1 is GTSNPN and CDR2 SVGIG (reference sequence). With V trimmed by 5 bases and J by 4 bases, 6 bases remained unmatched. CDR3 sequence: CAWHTSGRADTQYF. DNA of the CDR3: TGTGCCTGGCATACCAGCGGGAGGGCAGATACGCAGTATTTT.

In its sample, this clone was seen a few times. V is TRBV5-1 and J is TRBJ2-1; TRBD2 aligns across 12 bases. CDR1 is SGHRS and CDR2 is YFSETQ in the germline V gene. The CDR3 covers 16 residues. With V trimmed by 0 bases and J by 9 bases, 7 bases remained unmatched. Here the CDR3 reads CASSLGASGREFEQFF. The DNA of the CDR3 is TGCGCCAGCAGCTTGGGGGCTAGCGGGAGGGAGTTTGAGCAGTTCTTC.

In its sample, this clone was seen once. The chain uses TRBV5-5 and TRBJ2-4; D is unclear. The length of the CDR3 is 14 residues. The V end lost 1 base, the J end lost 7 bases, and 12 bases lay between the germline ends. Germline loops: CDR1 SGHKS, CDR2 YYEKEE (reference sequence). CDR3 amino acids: CASSLSQLQNIQYF. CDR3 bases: TGTGCCAGCAGCTTGTCTCAGTTGCAGAACATTCAGTACTTC.

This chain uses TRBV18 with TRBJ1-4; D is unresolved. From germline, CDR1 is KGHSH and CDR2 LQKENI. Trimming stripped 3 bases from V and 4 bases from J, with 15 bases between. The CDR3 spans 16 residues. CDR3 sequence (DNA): TGTGCCAGCTCACCCTTATCGACTGGGAATAATGAAAAACTGTTTTTT. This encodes CASSPLSTGNNEKLFF.

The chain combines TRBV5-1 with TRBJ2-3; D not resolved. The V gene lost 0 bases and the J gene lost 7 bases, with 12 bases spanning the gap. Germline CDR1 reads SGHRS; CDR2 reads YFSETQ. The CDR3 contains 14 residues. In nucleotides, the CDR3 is TGCGCCAGCAGCTTGGAGGCGAAGCCACATACGCAGTATTTT. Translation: CASSLEAKPHTQYF. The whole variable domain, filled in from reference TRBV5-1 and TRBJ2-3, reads KAGVTQTPRYLIKTRGQQVTLSCSPISGHRSVSWYQQTPGQGLQFLFEYFSETQRNKGNFPGRFSGRQFSNSRSEMNVSTLELGDSALYLCASSLEAKPHTQYFGPGTRLTVL.

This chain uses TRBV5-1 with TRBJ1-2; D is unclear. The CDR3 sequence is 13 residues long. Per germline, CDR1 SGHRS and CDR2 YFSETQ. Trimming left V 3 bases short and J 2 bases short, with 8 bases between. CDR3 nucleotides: TGCGCCAGCAGCTCCGTTGAAAACTATGGCTACACCTTC. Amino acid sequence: CASSSVENYGYTF. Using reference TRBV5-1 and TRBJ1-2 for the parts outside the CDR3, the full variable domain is KAGVTQTPRYLIKTRGQQVTLSCSPISGHRSVSWYQQTPGQGLQFLFEYFSETQRNKGNFPGRFSGRQFSNSRSEMNVSTLELGDSALYLCASSSVENYGYTFGSGTRLTVV.

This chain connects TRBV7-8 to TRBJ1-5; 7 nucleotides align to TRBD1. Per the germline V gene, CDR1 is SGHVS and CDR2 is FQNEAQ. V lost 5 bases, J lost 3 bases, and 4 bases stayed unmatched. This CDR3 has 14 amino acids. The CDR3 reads CASSPGTVNQPQHF. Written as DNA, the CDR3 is TGTGCCAGCAGCCCCGGGACAGTCAATCAGCCCCAGCATTTT.